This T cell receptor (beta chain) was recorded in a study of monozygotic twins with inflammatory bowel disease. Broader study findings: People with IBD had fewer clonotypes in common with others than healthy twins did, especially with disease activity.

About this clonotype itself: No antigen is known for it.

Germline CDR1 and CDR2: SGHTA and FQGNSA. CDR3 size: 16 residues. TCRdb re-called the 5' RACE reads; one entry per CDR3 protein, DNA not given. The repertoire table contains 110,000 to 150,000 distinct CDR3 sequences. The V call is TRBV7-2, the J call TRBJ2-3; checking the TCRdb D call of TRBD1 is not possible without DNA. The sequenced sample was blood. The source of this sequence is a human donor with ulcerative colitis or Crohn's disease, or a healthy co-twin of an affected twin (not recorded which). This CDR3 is CASSLPGGWGTDTQYF.